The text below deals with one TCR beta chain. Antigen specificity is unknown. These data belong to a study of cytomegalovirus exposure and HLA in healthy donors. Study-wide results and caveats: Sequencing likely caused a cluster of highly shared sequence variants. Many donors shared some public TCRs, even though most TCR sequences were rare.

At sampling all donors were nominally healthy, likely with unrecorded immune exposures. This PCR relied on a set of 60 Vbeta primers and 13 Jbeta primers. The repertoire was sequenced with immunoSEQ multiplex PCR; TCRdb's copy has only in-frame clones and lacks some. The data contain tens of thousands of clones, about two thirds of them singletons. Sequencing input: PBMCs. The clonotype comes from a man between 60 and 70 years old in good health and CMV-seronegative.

For the CDR3, the DNA is TGCAGCGTGGCGACTAGCGGGCATTTTGGCACCGGGGAGCTGTTTTTT. This translates into CSVATSGHFGTGELFF. This chain connects TRBV29-1 to TRBJ2-2; 10 bases align to TRBD2. The CDR3 totals 16 residues. V lost 6 bases to trimming and J lost 4 bases; unmatched junction nucleotides: 11. Per the germline V gene, CDR1 is SQVTM and CDR2 is ANQGSEA.